The clone carrying this T cell receptor (beta chain) was recorded at least ten times. This specimen belongs to a study of T cell repertoires in cytomegalovirus infection. On the study more broadly: Both CMV infection and a matching HLA type were indicated by public TCR beta signatures.

TCRdb redid the calling of the reads with MiXCR, one entry per CDR3 protein. The data show fewer than 300,000 distinct CDR3 sequences, 25% seen once. CDR3 length equals 15 residues. V was trimmed by 2 bases and J by 7 bases, leaving 12 bases between them. CDR1 and CDR2 from the germline V gene are MDHEN and SYDVKM. The TCR was taken from a human donor in good health (CMV status not recorded). Some clones in this sample may be carry-over from other donors' samples. The chain recombines TRBV28 with TRBJ1-6; D perhaps matches TRBD1 (6 bases). The sample was PBMCs. Here the CDR3 DNA reads TGTGCCAGCAGTTTAGAGACAGGCGGGAATTCACCCCTCCACTTT. This encodes CASSLETGGNSPLHF.